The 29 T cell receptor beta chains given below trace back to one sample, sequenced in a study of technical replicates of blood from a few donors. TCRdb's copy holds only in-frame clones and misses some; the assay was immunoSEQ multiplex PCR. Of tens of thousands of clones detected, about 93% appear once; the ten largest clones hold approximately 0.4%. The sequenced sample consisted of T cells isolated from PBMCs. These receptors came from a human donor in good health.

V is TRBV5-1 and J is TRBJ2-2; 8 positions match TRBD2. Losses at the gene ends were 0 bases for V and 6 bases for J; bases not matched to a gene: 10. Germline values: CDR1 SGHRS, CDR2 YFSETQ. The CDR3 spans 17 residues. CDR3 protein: CASSLEVAGGQSGELFF. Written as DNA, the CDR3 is TGCGCCAGCAGCTTGGAGGTTGCGGGAGGTCAATCCGGGGAGCTGTTTTTT.

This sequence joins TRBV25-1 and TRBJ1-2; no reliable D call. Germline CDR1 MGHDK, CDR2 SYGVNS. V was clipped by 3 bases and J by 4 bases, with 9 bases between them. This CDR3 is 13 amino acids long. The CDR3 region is CASSDVSVYGYTF. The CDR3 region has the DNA TGTGCCAGCAGTGACGTCAGCGTCTATGGCTACACCTTC.

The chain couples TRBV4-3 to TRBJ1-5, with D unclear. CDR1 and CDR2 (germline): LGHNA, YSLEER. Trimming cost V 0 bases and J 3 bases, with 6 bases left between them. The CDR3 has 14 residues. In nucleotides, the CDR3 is TGCGCCAGCAGCCAAGACGGGTACAATCAGCCCCAGCATTTT. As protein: CASSQDGYNQPQHF.

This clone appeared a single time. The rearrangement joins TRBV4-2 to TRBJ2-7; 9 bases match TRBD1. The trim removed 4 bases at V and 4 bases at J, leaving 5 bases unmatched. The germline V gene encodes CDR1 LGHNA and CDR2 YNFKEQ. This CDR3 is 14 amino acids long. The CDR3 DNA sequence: TGTGCCAGCAGCCTCCGGGACAGGGTTTACGAGCAGTACTTC. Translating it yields CASSLRDRVYEQYF.

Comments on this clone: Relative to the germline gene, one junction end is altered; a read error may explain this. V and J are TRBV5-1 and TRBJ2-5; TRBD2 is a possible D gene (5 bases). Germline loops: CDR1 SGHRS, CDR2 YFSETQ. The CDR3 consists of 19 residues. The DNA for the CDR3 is TGCGCCAGCAGCTTAGTGCGCGGGCGCCCCATTCCAAAGCTCTTCGACGGCAACTTC. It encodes CASSLVRGRPIPKLFDGNF.

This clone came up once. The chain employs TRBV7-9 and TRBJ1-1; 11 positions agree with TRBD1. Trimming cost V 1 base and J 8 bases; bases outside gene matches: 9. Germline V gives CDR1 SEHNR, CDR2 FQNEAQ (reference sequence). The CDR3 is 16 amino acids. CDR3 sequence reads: CASSLGTGGALGEAFF. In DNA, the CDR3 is TGTGCCAGCAGCTTAGGGACAGGGGGCGCCCTGGGGGAAGCTTTCTTT. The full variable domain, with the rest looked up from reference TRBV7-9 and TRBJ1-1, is DTGVSQNPRHKITKRGQNVTFRCDPISEHNRLYWYRQTLGQGPEFLTYFQNEAQLEKSRLLSDRFSAERPKGSFSTLEIQRTEQGDSAMYLCASSLGTGGALGEAFFGQGTRLTVV.

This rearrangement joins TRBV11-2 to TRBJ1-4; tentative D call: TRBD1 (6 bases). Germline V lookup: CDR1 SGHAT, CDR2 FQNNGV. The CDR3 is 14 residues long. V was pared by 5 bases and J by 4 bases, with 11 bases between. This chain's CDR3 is CASSLRGVNEKLFF. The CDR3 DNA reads TGTGCCAGCAGCCTCAGGGGCGTTAATGAAAAACTGTTTTTT.

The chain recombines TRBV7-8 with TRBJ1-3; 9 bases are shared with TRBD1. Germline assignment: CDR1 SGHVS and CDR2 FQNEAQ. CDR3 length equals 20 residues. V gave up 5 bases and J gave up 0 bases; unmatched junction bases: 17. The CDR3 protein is CASSEIVWTGDKASGNTIYF. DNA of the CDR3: TGTGCCAGCAGCGAGATCGTCTGGACAGGGGATAAGGCCTCTGGAAACACCATATATTTT.

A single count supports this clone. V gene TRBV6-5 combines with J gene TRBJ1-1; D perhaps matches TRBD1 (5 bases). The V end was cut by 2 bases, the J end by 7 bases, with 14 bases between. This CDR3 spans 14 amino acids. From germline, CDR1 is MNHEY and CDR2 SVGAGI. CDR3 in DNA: TGTGCCAGCAGTTACCCGGGGGTAGGGGTTGAAGCTTTCTTT. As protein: CASSYPGVGVEAFF.

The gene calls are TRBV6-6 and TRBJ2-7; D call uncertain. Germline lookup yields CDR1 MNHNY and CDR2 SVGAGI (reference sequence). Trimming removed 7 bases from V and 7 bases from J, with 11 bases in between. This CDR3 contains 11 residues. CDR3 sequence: CASTSRREQYF. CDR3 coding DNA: TGTGCCAGCACGTCGAGGCGGGAGCAGTACTTC.

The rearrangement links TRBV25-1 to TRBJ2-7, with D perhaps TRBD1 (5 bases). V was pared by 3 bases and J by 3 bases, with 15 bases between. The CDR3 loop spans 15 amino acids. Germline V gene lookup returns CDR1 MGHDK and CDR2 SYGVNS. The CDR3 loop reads CASSDLSLGVYEQYF. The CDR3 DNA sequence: TGTGCCAGCAGTGATTTGAGCTTAGGGGTCTACGAGCAGTACTTC.

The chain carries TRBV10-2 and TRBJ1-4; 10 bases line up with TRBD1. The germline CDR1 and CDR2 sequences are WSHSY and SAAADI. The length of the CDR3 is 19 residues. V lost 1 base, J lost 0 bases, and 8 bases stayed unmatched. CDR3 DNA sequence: TGCGCCAGCAGTGAGTGGTTGACAGGGGGCCTTGCAACTAATGAAAAACTGTTTTTT. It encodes CASSEWLTGGLATNEKLFF.

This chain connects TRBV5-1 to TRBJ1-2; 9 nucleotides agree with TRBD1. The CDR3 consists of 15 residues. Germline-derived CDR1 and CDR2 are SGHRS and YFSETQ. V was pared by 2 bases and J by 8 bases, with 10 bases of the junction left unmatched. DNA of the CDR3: TGCGCCAGCAGCTTCCGGGACAGGGAACGGCGGGGCTACACCTTC. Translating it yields CASSFRDRERRGYTF.

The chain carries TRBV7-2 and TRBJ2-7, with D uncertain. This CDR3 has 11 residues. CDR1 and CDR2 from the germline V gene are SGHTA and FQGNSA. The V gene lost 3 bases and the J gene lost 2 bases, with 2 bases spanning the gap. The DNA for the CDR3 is TGTGCCAGCAGCTTTACCTACGAGCAGTACTTC. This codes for CASSFTYEQYF.

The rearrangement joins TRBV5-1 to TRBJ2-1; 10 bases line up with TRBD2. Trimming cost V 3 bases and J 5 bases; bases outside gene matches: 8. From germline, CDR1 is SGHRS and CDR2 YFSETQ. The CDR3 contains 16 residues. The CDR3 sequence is CASSWKSSGGDNEQFF. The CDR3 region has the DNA TGCGCCAGCAGCTGGAAGTCTAGCGGGGGTGACAATGAGCAGTTCTTC.

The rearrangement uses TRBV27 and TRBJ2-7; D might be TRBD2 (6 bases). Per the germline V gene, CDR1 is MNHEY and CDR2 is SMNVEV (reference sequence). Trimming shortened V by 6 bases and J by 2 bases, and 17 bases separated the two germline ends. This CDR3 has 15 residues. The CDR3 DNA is TGTGCCAGCAGCGCAAAGATTAGCGGAGCCTACGAGCAGTACTTC. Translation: CASSAKISGAYEQYF.

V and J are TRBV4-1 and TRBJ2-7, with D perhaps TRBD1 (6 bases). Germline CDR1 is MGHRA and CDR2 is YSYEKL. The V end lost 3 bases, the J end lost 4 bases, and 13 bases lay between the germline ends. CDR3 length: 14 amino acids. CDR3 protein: CASSHPRGGYEQYF. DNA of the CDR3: TGCGCCAGCAGCCACCCTCGAGGGGGTTACGAGCAGTACTTC.

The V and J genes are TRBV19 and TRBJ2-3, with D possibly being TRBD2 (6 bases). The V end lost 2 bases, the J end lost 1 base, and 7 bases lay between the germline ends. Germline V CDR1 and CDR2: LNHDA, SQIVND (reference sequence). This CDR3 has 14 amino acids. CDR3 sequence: CASSISGGTDTQYF. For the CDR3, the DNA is TGTGCCAGTAGTATATCGGGAGGCACAGATACGCAGTATTTT.

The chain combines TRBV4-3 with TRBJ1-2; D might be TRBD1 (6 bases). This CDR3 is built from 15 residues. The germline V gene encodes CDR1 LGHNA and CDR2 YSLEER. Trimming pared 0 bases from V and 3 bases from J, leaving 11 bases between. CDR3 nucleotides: TGCGCCAGCAGCCAAGATTTCCCAGGGGACTATGGCTACACCTTC. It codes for CASSQDFPGDYGYTF.

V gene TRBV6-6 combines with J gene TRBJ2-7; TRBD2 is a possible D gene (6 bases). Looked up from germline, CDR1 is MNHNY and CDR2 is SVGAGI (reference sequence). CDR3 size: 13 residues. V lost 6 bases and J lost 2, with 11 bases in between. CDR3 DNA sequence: TGTGCCAGCAGATCCCGGGAGCCCTACGAGCAGTACTTC. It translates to CASRSREPYEQYF.

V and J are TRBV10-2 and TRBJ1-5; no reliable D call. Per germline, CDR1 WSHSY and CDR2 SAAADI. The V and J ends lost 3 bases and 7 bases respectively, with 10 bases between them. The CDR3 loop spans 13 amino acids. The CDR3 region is CASSDQTRQPQHF. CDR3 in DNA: TGCGCCAGCAGTGATCAAACACGACAGCCCCAGCATTTT.

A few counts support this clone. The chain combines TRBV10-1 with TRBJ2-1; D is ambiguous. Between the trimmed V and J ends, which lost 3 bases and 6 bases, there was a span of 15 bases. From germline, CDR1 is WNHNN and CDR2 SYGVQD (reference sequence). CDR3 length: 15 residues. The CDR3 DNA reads TGCGCCAGCAGTGAAGGCCGCGGCTATGGCAATGAGCAGTTCTTC. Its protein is CASSEGRGYGNEQFF.

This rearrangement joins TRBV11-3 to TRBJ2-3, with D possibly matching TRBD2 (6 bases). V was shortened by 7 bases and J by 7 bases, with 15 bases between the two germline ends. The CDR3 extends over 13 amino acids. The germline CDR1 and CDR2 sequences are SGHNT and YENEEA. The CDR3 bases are TGTGCCAGCAACGGGGGTACCCTATATACGCAGTATTTT. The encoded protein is CASNGGTLYTQYF.

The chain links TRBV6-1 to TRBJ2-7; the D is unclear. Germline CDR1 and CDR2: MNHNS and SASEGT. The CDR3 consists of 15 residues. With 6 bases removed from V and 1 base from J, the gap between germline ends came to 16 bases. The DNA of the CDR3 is TGTGCCAGCAGCGACCCCTGGGCCTTTTCCTACGAGCAGTACTTC. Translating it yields CASSDPWAFSYEQYF.

CDR3 amino acids: CAIRGGREDTGELFF. DNA for the CDR3: TGTGCCATCAGAGGGGGGCGGGAGGACACCGGGGAGCTGTTTTTT. The rearrangement links TRBV10-3 to TRBJ2-2; TRBD2 matches at 8 bases. This CDR3 comprises 15 residues. V lost 6 bases, J lost 3 bases, and 6 bases stayed unmatched. Germline values: CDR1 ENHRY, CDR2 SYGVKD.

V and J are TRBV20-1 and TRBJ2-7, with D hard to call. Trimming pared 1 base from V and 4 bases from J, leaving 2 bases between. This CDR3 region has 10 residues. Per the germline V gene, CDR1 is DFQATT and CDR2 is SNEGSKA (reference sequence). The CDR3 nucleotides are TGCAGTGCTAGAGTATACGAGCAGTACTTC. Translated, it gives CSARVYEQYF.

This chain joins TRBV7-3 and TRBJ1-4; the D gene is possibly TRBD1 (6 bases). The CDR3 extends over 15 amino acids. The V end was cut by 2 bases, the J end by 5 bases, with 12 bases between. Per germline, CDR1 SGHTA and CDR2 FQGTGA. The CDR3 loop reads CASSLSGGANEKLFF. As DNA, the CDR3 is TGTGCCAGCAGCTTATCTGGGGGGGCCAATGAAAAACTGTTTTTT.

In nucleotides, the CDR3 is TGTGCCACCCACAGGGTAGAAAGGACAGATACGCAGTATTTT. Its translation is CATHRVERTDTQYF. V and J are TRBV10-3 and TRBJ2-3; perhaps TRBD1 as D (6 bases). There are 14 residues in the CDR3. Looked up from germline, CDR1 is ENHRY and CDR2 is SYGVKD. V was shortened by 10 bases and J by 3 bases, with 17 bases between the two germline ends.

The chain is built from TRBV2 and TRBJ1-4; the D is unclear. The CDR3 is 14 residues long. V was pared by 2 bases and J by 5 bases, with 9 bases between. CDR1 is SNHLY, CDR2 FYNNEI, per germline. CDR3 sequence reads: CASSENTVNEKLFF. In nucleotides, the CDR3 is TGTGCCAGCAGTGAAAACACCGTGAATGAAAAACTGTTTTTT.